This is a list of T cell receptor beta chains from one sample in a study of cytomegalovirus exposure and HLA in healthy donors. Data came from immunoSEQ multiplex PCR; TCRdb stores just in-frame clones and leaves some out. In total, the table holds roughly 60,000 clones. The specimen sequenced was PBMCs. These TCRs come from a woman younger than 35 in good health and CMV-seronegative. Both conserved end residues are part of each CDR3. Each record gives: V gene, clone size, J gene, D gene, CDR3 DNA, CDR3 protein. D genes are given only for firm matches. The size of a clone is reported for some rows only, either as once, few or many, or as a class for expanded clones.

v_call: TRBV19; clone_size: .; j_call: TRBJ1-2; d_call: .; cdr3_nt: TGTGCCAGTAGTAAAGTCTTGGAGCACTATGGCTACACCTTC; cdr3_aa: CASSKVLEHYGYTF
v_call: TRBV11-1; clone_size: .; j_call: TRBJ1-1; d_call: .; cdr3_nt: TGTGCCAGCAGCTTACGGGATGCGGCAGAAGCTTTCTTT; cdr3_aa: CASSLRDAAEAFF
v_call: TRBV15; clone_size: .; j_call: TRBJ2-5; d_call: TRBD1; cdr3_nt: TGTGCCACCAGCAGGGCGCGGACAGGGGGTCGGGAGACCCAGTACTTC; cdr3_aa: CATSRARTGGRETQYF
v_call: TRBV11-3; clone_size: .; j_call: TRBJ2-7; d_call: .; cdr3_nt: TGTGCCAGCAGCTTTGGGCGGGCCTCCTACGAGCAGTACTTC; cdr3_aa: CASSFGRASYEQYF
v_call: TRBV7-9; clone_size: .; j_call: TRBJ2-7; d_call: .; cdr3_nt: TGTGCCAGCAGCTTCTCCCACGAGCAGTACTTC; cdr3_aa: CASSFSHEQYF
v_call: TRBV28; clone_size: .; j_call: TRBJ2-2; d_call: TRBD2; cdr3_nt: TGTGCCAGCAGTTTCGCGGGAGAGGTCACCGGGGAGCTGTTTTTT; cdr3_aa: CASSFAGEVTGELFF
v_call: TRBV6-1; clone_size: .; j_call: TRBJ1-6; d_call: .; cdr3_nt: TGTGCCAGCATCGTCGGGGTCAATTCACCCCTCCACTTT; cdr3_aa: CASIVGVNSPLHF
v_call: TRBV30; clone_size: .; j_call: TRBJ1-1; d_call: TRBD1; cdr3_nt: TGTGCCTGGGACGGGACCGGGACAGTGAACACTGAAGCTTTCTTT; cdr3_aa: CAWDGTGTVNTEAFF
v_call: TRBV7-9; clone_size: medium-sized; j_call: TRBJ2-7; d_call: TRBD2; cdr3_nt: TGTGCCAGCAGCCCCGGGGTGGGGGAGGGACTAGCTGGCGAGCAGTACTTC; cdr3_aa: CASSPGVGEGLAGEQYF
v_call: TRBV4-1; clone_size: .; j_call: TRBJ1-5; d_call: .; cdr3_nt: TGCGCCAGCAGCCCCCATGGGGCTAGCAATCAGCCCCAGCATTTT; cdr3_aa: CASSPHGASNQPQHF
v_call: TRBV7-9; clone_size: .; j_call: TRBJ2-7; d_call: .; cdr3_nt: TGTGCCGAGGAGGGGGCTCATTACGAGCAGTACTTC; cdr3_aa: CAEEGAHYEQYF
v_call: TRBV10-3; clone_size: .; j_call: TRBJ1-2; d_call: .; cdr3_nt: TGTGCCATCAGTGCAAAGACAGATAACTATGGCTACACCTTC; cdr3_aa: CAISAKTDNYGYTF
v_call: TRBV19; clone_size: .; j_call: TRBJ2-1; d_call: TRBD2; cdr3_nt: TGTGCCAGTAACATCGGGAGGGCCTTCTACAATGAGCAGTTCTTC; cdr3_aa: CASNIGRAFYNEQFF
v_call: TRBV4-1; clone_size: .; j_call: TRBJ2-2; d_call: TRBD2; cdr3_nt: TGCGCCAGCAGCCAAGGGCCGTTCCAGCGGGAGGCCGGGGAGCTGTTTTTT; cdr3_aa: CASSQGPFQREAGELFF
v_call: TRBV19; clone_size: .; j_call: TRBJ2-5; d_call: .; cdr3_nt: TGTGCCAGTAGTCCCGTGTTAGCCCAAGAGACCCAGTACTTC; cdr3_aa: CASSPVLAQETQYF
v_call: TRBV7-9; clone_size: .; j_call: TRBJ2-7; d_call: .; cdr3_nt: TGTGCCAGCAGCCCCACAGGGCTTCCATACGAGCAGTACTTC; cdr3_aa: CASSPTGLPYEQYF